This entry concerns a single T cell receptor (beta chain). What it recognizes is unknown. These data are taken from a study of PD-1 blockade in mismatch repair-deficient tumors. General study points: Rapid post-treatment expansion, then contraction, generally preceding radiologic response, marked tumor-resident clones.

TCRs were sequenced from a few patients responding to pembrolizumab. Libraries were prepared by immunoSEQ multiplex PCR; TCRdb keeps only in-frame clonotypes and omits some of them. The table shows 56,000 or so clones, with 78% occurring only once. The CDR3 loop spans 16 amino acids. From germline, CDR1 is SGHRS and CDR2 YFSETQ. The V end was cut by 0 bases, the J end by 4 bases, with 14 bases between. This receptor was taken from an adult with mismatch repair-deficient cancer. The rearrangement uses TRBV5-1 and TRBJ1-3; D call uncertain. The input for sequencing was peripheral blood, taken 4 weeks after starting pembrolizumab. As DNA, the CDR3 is TGCGCCAGCAGCTTGGAAGGTGTGGGGTTAGGAAACACCATATATTTT. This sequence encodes CASSLEGVGLGNTIYF.